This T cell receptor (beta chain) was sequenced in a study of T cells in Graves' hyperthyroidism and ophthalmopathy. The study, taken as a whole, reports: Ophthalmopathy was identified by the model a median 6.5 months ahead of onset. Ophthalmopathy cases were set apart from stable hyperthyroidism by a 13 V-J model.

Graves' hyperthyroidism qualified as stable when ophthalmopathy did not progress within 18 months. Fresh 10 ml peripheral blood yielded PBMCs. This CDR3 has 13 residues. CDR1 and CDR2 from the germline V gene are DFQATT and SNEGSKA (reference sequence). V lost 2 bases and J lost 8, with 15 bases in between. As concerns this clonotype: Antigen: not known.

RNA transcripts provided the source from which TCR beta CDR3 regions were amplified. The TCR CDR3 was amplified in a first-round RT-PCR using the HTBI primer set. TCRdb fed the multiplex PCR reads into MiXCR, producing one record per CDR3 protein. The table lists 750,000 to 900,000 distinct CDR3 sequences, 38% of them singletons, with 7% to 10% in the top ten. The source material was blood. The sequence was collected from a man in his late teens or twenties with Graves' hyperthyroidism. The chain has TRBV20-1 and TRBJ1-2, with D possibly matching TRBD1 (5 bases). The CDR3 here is CSARPLVRDGYTF. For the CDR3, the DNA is TGCAGTGCTAGACCTCTTGTAAGGGACGGCTACACCTTC.